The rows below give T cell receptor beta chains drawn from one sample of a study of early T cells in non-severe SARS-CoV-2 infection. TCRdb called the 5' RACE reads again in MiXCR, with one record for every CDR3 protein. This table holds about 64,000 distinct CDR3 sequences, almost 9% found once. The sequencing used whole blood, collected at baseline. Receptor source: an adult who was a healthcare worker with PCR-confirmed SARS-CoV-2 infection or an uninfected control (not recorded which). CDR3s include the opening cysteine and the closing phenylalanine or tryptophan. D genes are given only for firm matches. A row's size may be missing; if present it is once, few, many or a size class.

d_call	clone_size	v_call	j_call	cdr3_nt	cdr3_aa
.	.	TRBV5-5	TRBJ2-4	TGTGCCAGCAGCTCAAATTTCGGATGGGAGAACATTCAGTACTTC	CASSSNFGWENIQYF
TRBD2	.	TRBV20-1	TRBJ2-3	TGCAGTGCTTTGGTGTCCGGACTAGGGGATACGCAGTATTTT	CSALVSGLGDTQYF
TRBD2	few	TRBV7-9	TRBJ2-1	TGTGCCAGCAGCCGGGGACTAGCGGGAGATGAGCAGTTCTTC	CASSRGLAGDEQFF
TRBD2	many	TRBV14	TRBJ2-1	TGTGCCAGCAGACGGACTAGCGGGAGTGTCAATGAGCAGTTCTTC	CASRRTSGSVNEQFF
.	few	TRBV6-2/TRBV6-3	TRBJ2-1	TGTGCCAGCAGGACCAGACAGAGCTCCTACAATGAGCAGTTCTTC	CASRTRQSSYNEQFF
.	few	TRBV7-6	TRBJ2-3	TGTGCCAGCAGCTCACACACAGATACGCAGTATTTT	CASSSHTDTQYF
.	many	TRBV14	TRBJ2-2	TGTGCCAGCAGCCCCCTGGCGGGATTAAGCACCGGGGAGCTGTTTTTT	CASSPLAGLSTGELFF
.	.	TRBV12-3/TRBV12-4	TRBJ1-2	TGTGCCAGCAGTTCCATCCCCAAGGATGGCTACACCTTC	CASSSIPKDGYTF
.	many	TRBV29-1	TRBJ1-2	TGCAGCCTTTGGGCAAACAAGAACTATGGCTACACCTTC	CSLWANKNYGYTF
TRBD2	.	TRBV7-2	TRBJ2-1	TGTGCCAGCAGCTTAACAACAGGGCTAGCGGGCAGGGATGAGCAGTTCTTC	CASSLTTGLAGRDEQFF
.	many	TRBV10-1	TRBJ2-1	TGCGCCAGCAGGGCCGGGAAGGGAAGCTCCTACAATGAGCAGTTCTTC	CASRAGKGSSYNEQFF
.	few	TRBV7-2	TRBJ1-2	TGTGCCAGCAGCTCTCGCCGGGGGCGCGACTATGGCTACACCTTC	CASSSRRGRDYGYTF
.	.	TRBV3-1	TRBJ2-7	TGTGCCAGCAGCCAAGATGGGGAGCCTCCCTACGAGCAGTACTTC	CASSQDGEPPYEQYF
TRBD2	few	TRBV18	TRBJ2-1	TGTGCCAGCTCACCACCGAGCGGGAAGGCGAGAGAGCAGTTCTTC	CASSPPSGKAREQFF
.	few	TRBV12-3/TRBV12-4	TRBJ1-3	TGTGCCAGCAGTTTAGCATCTGGAAACACCATATATTTT	CASSLASGNTIYF
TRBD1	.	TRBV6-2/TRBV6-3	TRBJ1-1	TGTACCAGCAGTTACTTCCCACAGGGGGGCAACGCTTTCTTT	CTSSYFPQGGNAFF
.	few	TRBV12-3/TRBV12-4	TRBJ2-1	TGTGCCAGCAGTCCCATCCTTAGCTCCTACAATGAGCAGTTCTTC	CASSPILSSYNEQFF
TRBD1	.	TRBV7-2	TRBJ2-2	TGTGCCAGCAGCCCCCGCCCGGGACAGGGGGCTCTCGGGGAGCTGTTTTTT	CASSPRPGQGALGELFF
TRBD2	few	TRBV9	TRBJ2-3	TGTGCCAGCAGCGTAGGAAGCGGGATTGGCACAGATACGCAGTATTTT	CASSVGSGIGTDTQYF
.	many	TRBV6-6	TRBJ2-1	TGTGCCAGCAGTTACTCCCCGGGACTGAACAATGAGCAGTTCTTC	CASSYSPGLNNEQFF
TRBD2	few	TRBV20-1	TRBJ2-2	TGCAGTGCTCGACTAGCGGTCACCGGGGAGCTGTTTTTT	CSARLAVTGELFF
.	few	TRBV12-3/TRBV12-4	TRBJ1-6	TGTGCCAGCAGACGGTTTAATTCACCCCTCCACTTT	CASRRFNSPLHF
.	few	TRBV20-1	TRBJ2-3	TGCAGACAACCCGAGGGAGATCCTAGCACAGATACGCAGTATTTT	CRQPEGDPSTDTQYF
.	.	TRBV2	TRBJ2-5	TGTGCCAGCAGTGAAGGGGTTCTGAGGTACCAAGAGACCCAGTACTTC	CASSEGVLRYQETQYF
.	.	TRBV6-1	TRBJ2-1	TGTGCCAGCAGTGAGAGCTCCTACAATGAGCAGTTCTTC	CASSESSYNEQFF
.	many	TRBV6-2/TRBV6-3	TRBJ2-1	TGTGCCAGCAGCTATCACAATGAGCAGTTCTTC	CASSYHNEQFF
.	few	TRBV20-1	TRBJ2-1	TGCAGTGCTACGGGCTCTAGCAGTTACAATGAGCAGTTCTTC	CSATGSSSYNEQFF
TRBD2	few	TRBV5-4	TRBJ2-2	TGTGCCAGCAGCCCGAACAGCGGGAAAGGAGCCGGGGAGCTGTTTTTT	CASSPNSGKGAGELFF
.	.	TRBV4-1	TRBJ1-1	TGCGCCAGCAGCCAACAGAGGACTGAAGCTTTCTTT	CASSQQRTEAFF
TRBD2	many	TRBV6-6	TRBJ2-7	TGTGCCAGCAAAACCACTAGCGGAGGAGGAGAGCAGTACTTC	CASKTTSGGGEQYF
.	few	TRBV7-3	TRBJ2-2	TGTGCCAGCAGCCCGGTCCCCACCGGGGAGCTGTTTTTT	CASSPVPTGELFF
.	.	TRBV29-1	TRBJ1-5	TGCAGCGCCCGGGCCAGCCTAAGCCAGCCCCAGCATTTT	CSARASLSQPQHF
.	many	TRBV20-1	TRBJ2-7	TGCAGTGCTAGAGCCCATGGGACAAGCTCCTACGAGCAGTACTTC	CSARAHGTSSYEQYF
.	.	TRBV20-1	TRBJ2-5	TGCAGTCGCAGGGCGGGCGGGTACCAAGAGACCCAGTACTTC	CSRRAGGYQETQYF
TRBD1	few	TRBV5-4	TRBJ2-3	TGTGCCAGCAGCTTAGGACAGGGTGAAAATACGCAGTATTTT	CASSLGQGENTQYF
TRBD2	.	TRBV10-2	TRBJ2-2	TGCGCCAGCAGACTAGCGGGAGGTGGGGAGCTGTTTTTT	CASRLAGGGELFF
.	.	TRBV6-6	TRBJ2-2	TGTGCCAGCGCTCTGTGGGGATACTCGGGGGAGCTGTTTTTT	CASALWGYSGELFF
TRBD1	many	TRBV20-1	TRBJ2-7	TGCAGTGCTCGTCCCGGGACAGCCTCTTCCTACGAGCAGTACTTC	CSARPGTASSYEQYF
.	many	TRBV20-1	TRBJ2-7	TGCAGTGCTAGACACCCCCGGGACGGCTACGAGCAGTACTTC	CSARHPRDGYEQYF
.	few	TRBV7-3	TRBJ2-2	TGTGCCAGCAGCTCCACTAGTACCGGGGAGCTGTTTTTT	CASSSTSTGELFF
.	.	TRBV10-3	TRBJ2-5	TGTGCCATCCGGGCAGCCCAAGAGACCCAGTACTTC	CAIRAAQETQYF
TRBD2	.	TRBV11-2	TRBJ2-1	TGTGCCAGCAGCTTATTTGGACTAGGCTACAATGAGCAGTTCTTC	CASSLFGLGYNEQFF
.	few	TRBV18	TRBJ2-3	TGTGCCAGCTCACCCGAACCGAGCACAGATACGCAGTATTTT	CASSPEPSTDTQYF
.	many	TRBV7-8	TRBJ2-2	TGTGCCAGCAGCTTAGGGCTACCCGTGAAGGGGGAGCTGTTTTTT	CASSLGLPVKGELFF
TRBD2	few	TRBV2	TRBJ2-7	TGTGCCAGCAGTGAGCTTGCGGGAGGCCACTACGAGCAGTACTTC	CASSELAGGHYEQYF
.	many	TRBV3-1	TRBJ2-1	TGTGCCAGCAGCCAAGATGTGGCCTACAATGAGCAGTTCTTC	CASSQDVAYNEQFF
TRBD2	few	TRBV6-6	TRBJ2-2	TGTGCCAGCAGTTGGGGACTAGCTGGCACCGGGGAGCTGTTTTTT	CASSWGLAGTGELFF
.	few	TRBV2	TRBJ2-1	TGTGCCAGCACGCTGAGGTTTAGCGGAGGGGGGCAGTTCTTC	CASTLRFSGGGQFF
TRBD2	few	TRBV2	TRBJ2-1	TGTGCCAGCAGCCCGGGACTAGCGGGAGCTACCAATGAGCAGTTCTTC	CASSPGLAGATNEQFF
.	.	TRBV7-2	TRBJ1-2	TGTGCCAGCAGCTTACAGGCAGGGTATGGCTACACCTTC	CASSLQAGYGYTF
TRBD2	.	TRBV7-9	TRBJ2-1	TGTGCCAGCAGTCCCTTGCCTCTAGCGGGCCCCTACAATGAGCAGTTCTTC	CASSPLPLAGPYNEQFF
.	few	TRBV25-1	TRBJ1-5	TGTGCCAGCAGTGAATACGATTACAATCAGCCCCAGCATTTT	CASSEYDYNQPQHF
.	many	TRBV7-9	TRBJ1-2	TGTGCCAGCGGTCTGCTGTCGGGGTTCTATGGCTACACCTTC	CASGLLSGFYGYTF
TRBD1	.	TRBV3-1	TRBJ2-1	TGTGCCAGCAGCCCGAGGGCAGGGGGCTACAATGAGCAGTTCTTC	CASSPRAGGYNEQFF